This entry concerns a single TCR beta chain. The antigen it recognizes is unknown. Per-nucleotide qualities are absent, and no much larger clonotype sits a single base away. The protocol used for the library was RT-PCR. The listed sequencing device is Illumina HiSeq 2500. The public reads were quality trimmed at Q25 with fastp and then assembled into clones with MiXCR by TCRdb, keeping productive beta chains. Under each unique CDR3 protein, matching rows form one entry showing the most common genes and DNA. Counted in this sample were some 500,000 distinct CDR3 sequences; more than 15% of them appeared once. 3% of the sample lies in the top ten. The data belong to a study of response to subunit inactivated influenza vaccine (dated by TCRdb to the late 2010s). General notes on the study: Deep quantitative profiling of the T cell receptor repertoire was used in the study to follow responses to a trivalent subunit inactivated influenza vaccine.

Here is what the overall study found, with its caveats: The authors proposed that each seasonal influenza vaccination may bring in only a limited number of new T cells.

CDR1 is given as DFQATT and CDR2 as SNEGSKA, both from the germline V gene (reference sequence). From V the trimming removes 7 bases and from J it removes 2 bases, while the gene matches leave 0 bases of the junction unaccounted for. Reading from cysteine to phenylalanine, the CDR3 counts 13 amino acids. The sequence is cut down to CDR3 DNA, 39 bases in frame from base 1. The sequencing here drew on CD4+ T cells sorted from PBMCs, taken around 2 years after vaccination. This sequence originates from a man between 50 and 75 years old who received an inactivated influenza vaccine. Donor details come from another sample of the same person, matched by shared clones. The sequence is built from TRBV20-1 and TRBJ2-7, and TRBD2 aligns with 15 junction nucleotides. The sequenced DNA: TGCAGTGGGACTAGCGGGAGGGCCTACGAGCAGTACTTC. This codes for CSGTSGRAYEQYF.